This T cell receptor beta chain was recovered during a study of blood T cell repertoires in COVID-19. Study at large: The study drew acute and convalescent COVID-19 samples from the United States, Italy and Spain.

Germline CDR1 is LNHDA and CDR2 is SQIVND (reference sequence). The CDR3 contains 17 residues. After removal of 6 bases from V and 9 bases from J, the junction contained 16 bases not matched to a gene. In the original analysis: Nucleated cell counts were estimated from reference gene primer amplification. The method was immunoSEQ multiplex PCR; TCRdb's version includes in-frame clones alone and lacks a portion of them. That table supplies the V and J calls and clone size; D and trimming were determined from the DNA. The table includes around 450,000 clones, 75% to 90% detected once. Categorization into cohorts depended on clinical history that participants reported.

The TCR originated in a woman aged 18-29 years who had recovered from COVID-19. Source material: PBMCs or T cells enriched from blood (not recorded which). This rearrangement joins TRBV19 to TRBJ2-1; 11 nucleotides align to TRBD1. The CDR3 nucleotides read TGTGCCAGTAGGGTATCCGGGACAGGGGGGATTAATAGTGAGCAGTTCTTC. Residues: CASRVSGTGGINSEQFF. Together with reference TRBV19 and TRBJ2-1, the CDR3 gives the full variable domain: DGGITQSPKYLFRKEGQNVTLSCEQNLNHDAMYWYRQDPGQGLRLIYYSQIVNDFQKGDIAEGYSVSREKKESFPLTVTSAQKNPTAFYLCASRVSGTGGINSEQFFGPGTRLTVL.